The clone carrying this TCR beta chain has only a few counts. The target antigen is unknown. The data were taken from a study of cytomegalovirus exposure and HLA in healthy donors. The study, taken as a whole, reports: Reports described diagnosis of cytomegalovirus status by the classifier as highly specific and sensitive.

Researchers ran the PCR with 60 Vbeta and 13 Jbeta primers. Per the study methods: In a later analysis, of roughly 73 million unique beta chains, roughly 9.9 million appeared in at least two donors. The table came from immunoSEQ multiplex PCR; TCRdb's copy has only in-frame clones and leaves some out. The V and J calls and clone size were taken over from that table, and D and trimming were inferred from the DNA. The table has roughly 150,000 clones, 65% to 85% seen once. V gave up 7 bases and J gave up 1 base, with 11 bases separating them. The CDR3 length is 15 residues. The germline V gene encodes CDR1 MNHNS and CDR2 SASEGT.

The chain couples TRBV6-1 to TRBJ2-6; maybe TRBD1 (5 bases). The TCR was taken from a middle-aged man in good health and CMV-seropositive. What was sequenced was PBMCs. The CDR3 loop is CASIKGASGANVLTF. Written as DNA, the CDR3 is TGTGCCAGCATTAAAGGGGCGTCTGGGGCCAACGTCCTGACTTTC.